This TCR beta chain was captured by sequencing in a study of CD8 T cells in Susac syndrome. CDR1 is SGHTS and CDR2 is YDEGEE in the germline V gene. CDR3 length: 11 amino acids. V lost 7 bases and J lost 7, with 12 bases in between. Reverse transcription of about 0.5 to 1 ug RNA used random hexamers. One entry per CDR3 protein, called by TCRdb with MiXCR from the immunoSEQ multiplex PCR reads. Of around 130,000 distinct CDR3 sequences listed, roughly 94% were seen once; the top ten hold 0.095% to 0.15%. This sequence was found in a human donor with multiple sclerosis. The gene calls are TRBV5-8 and TRBJ2-7; D gene uncertain. The sequenced material came from CD4+ T cells from PBMCs. The CDR3 loop is CASDRLREQYF. Here the CDR3 DNA reads TGTGCCAGCGATCGCTTGAGAGAGCAGTACTTC.